This entry lists 20 T cell receptor beta chains sequenced from one sample in a study of blood T cell repertoires in COVID-19. Some clones are missing from TCRdb's copy, which holds only in-frame ones; the method was immunoSEQ multiplex PCR. Of roughly 500,000 clones detected, 80% to 90% appear once; the ten largest clones hold 3.2%. The sequencing input was peripheral blood. The receptors originated from a human donor in a cohort sampled during active COVID-19.

V and J are TRBV15 and TRBJ2-7; D may be TRBD1 (6 bases). This CDR3 has 14 residues. Trimming took off 3 bases at V and 4 bases at J, with 13 bases between the two ends. The V gene's germline CDR1 is LNHNV and CDR2 YYDKDF (reference sequence). For the CDR3, the DNA is TGTGCCACCAGCAGGGTACGGGACACGTACGAGCAGTACTTC. Translated: CATSRVRDTYEQYF.

The genes are TRBV5-5 and TRBJ1-1, with D unclear. The germline V and J ends were trimmed by 7 bases and 3 bases, with 19 bases remaining between them. Germline-derived CDR1 and CDR2 are SGHKS and YYEKEE (reference sequence). This CDR3 spans 15 amino acids. This CDR3 is CASSTIIASHTEAFF. The CDR3 nucleotides are TGTGCCAGCTCTACAATTATAGCCAGTCACACTGAAGCTTTCTTT.

About this clone itself: Other DNA sequences in this specimen translate into the identical CDR3. The V and J genes are TRBV29-1 and TRBJ1-1; D ambiguous. The CDR3 has 13 amino acids. V lost 2 bases, J lost 4 bases, and 11 bases lay in between. CDR1 and CDR2 from the germline V gene are SQVTM and ANQGSEA. The CDR3 DNA reads as TGCAGCGTTGAATGGCAACTAGGCACTGAAGCTTTCTTT. Translation: CSVEWQLGTEAFF. The complete variable domain, with remaining parts taken from reference TRBV29-1 and TRBJ1-1, reads SAVISQKPSRDICQRGTSLTIQCQVDSQVTMMFWYRQQPGQSLTLIATANQGSEATYESGFVIDKFPISRPNLTFSTLTVSNMSPEDSSIYLCSVEWQLGTEAFFGQGTRLTVV.

The chain couples TRBV25-1 to TRBJ1-4; weak D call: TRBD1 (6 bases). V was cut by 10 bases and J by 4 bases, with 13 bases left in between. The germline V gene encodes CDR1 MGHDK and CDR2 SYGVNS. The CDR3 is made up of 13 amino acids. CDR3 residues: CATRGHINEKLFF. For the CDR3, the DNA is TGTGCCACTCGGGGACACATTAATGAAAAACTGTTTTTT.

The chain joins TRBV2 to TRBJ1-1; TRBD1 agrees at 7 bases. After removal of 7 bases from V and 3 bases from J, the junction contained 5 bases not matched to a gene. The CDR3 totals 13 residues. The V gene's germline CDR1 is SNHLY and CDR2 FYNNEI. Written as DNA, the CDR3 is TGTGCCAGCAATAGACAGGGTTACACTGAAGCTTTCTTT. It codes for CASNRQGYTEAFF.

The count of this clone is one. The CDR3 sequence is CASSYSRDTGNTIYF. Written as DNA, the CDR3 is TGTGCCAGCAGTTACTCGAGGGACACTGGAAACACCATATATTTT. The chain carries TRBV6-5 and TRBJ1-3; tentatively, D is TRBD1 (6 bases). In germline, CDR1 is MNHEY, CDR2 SVGAGI. The ends were cut back, 0 bases at V and 2 bases at J, with 8 bases in the middle. CDR3 length: 15 residues.

J is TRBJ2-7 and V is TRBV5-1, with TRBD1 matching over 11 bases. The CDR3 has 15 residues. V lost 4 bases to trimming and J lost 7 bases; unmatched junction nucleotides: 10. Germline lookup yields CDR1 SGHRS and CDR2 YFSETQ. The CDR3 protein is CASSLPPGTGGEQYF. In DNA, the CDR3 is TGCGCCAGCAGCCTCCCCCCCGGGACAGGGGGTGAGCAGTACTTC.

The chain recombines TRBV19 with TRBJ1-3, with 7 bases identical to TRBD1. From germline, CDR1 is LNHDA and CDR2 SQIVND (reference sequence). Trimming cost V 5 bases and J 0 bases; bases outside gene matches: 10. The CDR3 spans 17 residues. CDR3 sequence reads: CASSPVRDSYSGNTIYF. DNA for the CDR3: TGTGCCAGTAGTCCTGTCCGGGACAGCTACTCTGGAAACACCATATATTTT.

This clone was seen a single time. The gene calls are TRBV5-6 and TRBJ2-5; 7 bases align to TRBD1. Trimming at V came to 3 bases and at J to 1 base, leaving 9 bases not matched to a gene. CDR1 is SGHDT and CDR2 is YYEEEE in the germline V gene. CDR3 length: 16 amino acids. CDR3 bases: TGTGCCAGCAGCTCGCAGATAGAGGGGGCCCAAGAGACCCAGTACTTC. Its protein is CASSSQIEGAQETQYF. Using reference TRBV5-6 and TRBJ2-5 for the parts outside the CDR3, the full variable domain is DAGVTQSPTHLIKTRGQQVTLRCSPKSGHDTVSWYQQALGQGPQFIFQYYEEEERQRGNFPDRFSGHQFPNYSSELNVNALLLGDSALYLCASSSQIEGAQETQYFGPGTRLLVL.

The V gene is TRBV7-9, the J gene TRBJ2-3; 11 bases are a match to TRBD2. The length of the CDR3 is 19 residues. J gave up 8 bases and V 4 bases, and 20 bases lay outside the gene matches. Germline V gives CDR1 SEHNR, CDR2 FQNEAQ (reference sequence). This CDR3 reads CASSSYPPGLAARGGTQYF. The CDR3 bases are TGTGCCAGCAGCTCCTATCCCCCGGGACTAGCGGCCCGGGGAGGTACGCAGTATTTT. Based on the CDR3 plus reference TRBV7-9 and TRBJ2-3, the full variable domain is DTGVSQNPRHKITKRGQNVTFRCDPISEHNRLYWYRQTLGQGPEFLTYFQNEAQLEKSRLLSDRFSAERPKGSFSTLEIQRTEQGDSAMYLCASSSYPPGLAARGGTQYFGPGTRLTVL.

The chain joins TRBV9 to TRBJ2-3, with 9 positions matching TRBD1. J lost 2 bases, V lost 2 bases, and 6 bases had no gene match. The CDR3 contains 16 residues. Germline CDR1 and CDR2: SGDLS and YYNGEE. This CDR3 reads CASSVSGTGSTDTQYF. As DNA, the CDR3 is TGTGCCAGCAGCGTCTCCGGGACAGGGTCCACAGATACGCAGTATTTT.

This chain links TRBV20-1 with TRBJ1-2, with D perhaps TRBD1 (6 bases). The germline gives CDR1 DFQATT, CDR2 SNEGSKA (reference sequence). This CDR3 contains 10 residues. This CDR3 is CRLQGSGYTF. CDR3 DNA sequence: TGCAGACTACAGGGAAGCGGCTACACCTTC.

V gene TRBV4-2 combines with J gene TRBJ2-3; weak D call: TRBD2 (5 bases). With 1 base removed from V and 5 bases from J, the gap between germline ends came to 22 bases. This CDR3 is built from 18 residues. CDR1 is LGHNA and CDR2 is YNFKEQ in the germline V gene. The CDR3 loop reads CASSQAALGSRGGDTQYF. DNA for the CDR3: TGTGCCAGCAGCCAAGCCGCCTTGGGGAGCCGGGGTGGAGATACGCAGTATTTT.

The chain employs TRBV9 and TRBJ1-1, with D maybe TRBD1 (6 bases). Germline V gene data show CDR1 as SGDLS and CDR2 as YYNGEE. V lost 4 bases, J lost 0 bases, and 16 bases lay in between. The CDR3 is 16 residues long. CDR3 sequence (DNA): TGTGCCAGCAGCCTAGCGTCGGGACACATGAACACTGAAGCTTTCTTT. Translated: CASSLASGHMNTEAFF.

This sequence joins TRBV18 and TRBJ1-5; D uncertain. Trimming stripped 3 bases from V and 4 bases from J, with 10 bases between. Germline V gives CDR1 KGHSH, CDR2 LQKENI. The CDR3 extends over 14 amino acids. This chain's CDR3 is CASSPITGNQPQHF. CDR3 DNA sequence: TGTGCCAGCTCACCGATAACGGGGAATCAGCCCCAGCATTTT.

The rearrangement uses TRBV9 and TRBJ1-6, with 10 bases fitting TRBD1. Germline assignment: CDR1 SGDLS and CDR2 YYNGEE. CDR3 length: 15 amino acids. J gave up 10 bases and V 0 bases, and 4 bases lay outside the gene matches. The chain's CDR3 is CASSVGDRGSSPLHF. The DNA for the CDR3 is TGTGCCAGCAGCGTAGGGGACAGGGGAAGCTCACCCCTCCACTTT.

The V call is TRBV7-3, the J call TRBJ2-1; possible D gene TRBD2, 5 bases. The germline V and J ends were trimmed by 7 bases and 4 bases, with 14 bases remaining between them. This CDR3 has 14 residues. CDR1 is SGHTA, CDR2 FQGTGA, per germline. CDR3 amino acids: CASKTTAAYNEQFF. The CDR3 DNA is TGTGCCAGCAAGACTACGGCAGCTTACAATGAGCAGTTCTTC.

The gene calls are TRBV3-1 (or the pseudogene TRBV3-2) and TRBJ2-2, with 8 bases lining up with TRBD2. The germline V gene has CDR1 LGHDT and CDR2 YNNKEL (reference sequence). The CDR3 runs 15 residues. V dropped 4 bases and J dropped 2; count of bases not matched to a gene: 3. The CDR3 region has the DNA TGTGCCAGCAGCCTCCTAGCGGGTAACACCGGGGAGCTGTTTTTT. Translated: CASSLLAGNTGELFF.

This clone has just a few counts. The genes are TRBV19 and TRBJ1-1; 7 positions match TRBD1. This CDR3 is built from 11 residues. CDR1 and CDR2 from the germline V gene are LNHDA and SQIVND (reference sequence). The V segment lost 9 bases and the J segment 3 bases; nucleotides outside the gene matches: 1. CDR3 protein: CASTGDTEAFF. Written as DNA, the CDR3 is TGTGCCAGCACAGGGGACACTGAAGCTTTCTTT.

The CDR3, as DNA: TGTGCCAGTAGCCCCGGGGCATTGTACCGACAGGGACGGACTGAAGCTTTCTTT. This gives the protein CASSPGALYRQGRTEAFF. The chain links TRBV19 to TRBJ1-1; 7 nucleotides line up with TRBD1. Germline V gene lookup returns CDR1 LNHDA and CDR2 SQIVND (reference sequence). V shed 6 bases and J 5 bases; nucleotides not matched to a gene: 21. This CDR3 region has 18 residues.